Below, 25 T cell receptor beta chains from the same sample are listed, as sequenced in a study of a mutant IDH1 vaccine in newly diagnosed glioma. Sample time point: baseline, week 1 (first vaccination visit). Treatment meaning: pre-vaccination baseline after standard-of-care therapy. The data were produced by immunoSEQ multiplex PCR, yet TCRdb's version contains in-frame clones alone and is incomplete. The sample carries around 92,000 clones, approximately 83% recorded once. The sample in question was PBMCs, obtained from a glioma patient treated with radiotherapy, temozolomide or both. The receptors derive from a woman aged 50 to 60 with glioma.

V gene TRBV30 combines with J gene TRBJ1-6, with 8 nucleotides matching TRBD1. The CDR3 length is 16 residues. Losses at the gene ends were 2 bases for V and 0 bases for J; bases not matched to a gene: 3. Germline V CDR1 and CDR2: GTSNPN, SVGIG (reference sequence). The CDR3 sequence: CAWSPGQVSYNSPLHF. The CDR3 DNA reads TGTGCCTGGAGTCCGGGACAGGTCTCCTATAATTCACCCCTCCACTTT.

Written as DNA, the CDR3 is TGTGCCAGCAGCTTAGCGCGGGGGGGCTCGGGCAATCAGCCCCAGCATTTT. Protein: CASSLARGGSGNQPQHF. The chain links TRBV7-9 to TRBJ1-5; tentative D call: TRBD1 (6 bases). Germline-derived CDR1 and CDR2 are SEHNR and FQNEAQ (reference sequence). The CDR3 contains 17 residues. Trimming pared 0 bases from V and 2 bases from J, leaving 14 bases between.

The chain joins TRBV27 to TRBJ1-1; weak D call: TRBD1 (5 bases). Germline loops: CDR1 MNHEY, CDR2 SMNVEV (reference sequence). Trimming pared 6 bases from V and 11 bases from J, leaving 16 bases between. The CDR3 has 12 amino acids. CDR3 coding DNA: TGTGCCAGCAGGTCGTGGGGGGGAGAGGCTTTCTTT. Translated: CASRSWGGEAFF.

The V call is TRBV5-1, the J call TRBJ1-2; 10 bases match TRBD1. The CDR3 is made up of 14 amino acids. With 4 bases clipped from V and 3 bases from J, the junction kept 3 bases outside the gene matches. Germline V CDR1 and CDR2: SGHRS, YFSETQ. The CDR3 nucleotides read TGCGCCAGCAGCCCGGGACAGGGGTACTATGGCTACACCTTC. Translating it yields CASSPGQGYYGYTF.

The chain carries TRBV7-3 and TRBJ1-1; possibly TRBD1 for D (5 bases). V was trimmed by 5 bases and J by 5 bases, leaving 12 bases between them. Germline CDR1 SGHTA, CDR2 FQGTGA. CDR3 size: 13 residues. CDR3 sequence (DNA): TGTGCCAGCAGCCGGAGGGGTGAGACTGAAGCTTTCTTT. It yields the protein CASSRRGETEAFF.

This clone was seen a handful of times. The chain links TRBV11-3 to TRBJ1-4, with D maybe TRBD1 (5 bases). The CDR3 is 12 residues long. V gave up 2 bases and J gave up 7 bases, with 5 bases separating them. The V gene's germline CDR1 is SGHNT and CDR2 YENEEA. The CDR3: CASSLRGEKLFF. The CDR3 region has the DNA TGTGCCAGCAGCTTAAGGGGTGAAAAACTGTTTTTT. The full variable domain, its missing parts supplied by reference TRBV11-3 and TRBJ1-4, is EAGVVQSPRYKIIEKKQPVAFWCNPISGHNTLYWYLQNLGQGPELLIRYENEEAVDDSQLPKDRFSAERLKGVDSTLKIQPAELGDSAVYLCASSLRGEKLFFGSGTQLSVL.

This clone was detected once. The chain combines TRBV4-2 with TRBJ2-1; possible D gene TRBD2, 6 bases. The CDR3 length is 15 residues. Trimming removed 4 bases from V and 6 bases from J, with 16 bases in between. Germline CDR1 LGHNA, CDR2 YNFKEQ. CDR3: CASSPLLTRFNEQFF. CDR3 in DNA: TGTGCCAGCAGCCCTCTACTGACTAGATTCAATGAGCAGTTCTTC.

The rearrangement links TRBV6-5 to TRBJ1-6, with 7 bases lining up with TRBD1. Looked up from germline, CDR1 is MNHEY and CDR2 is SVGAGI. V shed 5 bases, J shed 6 bases, and the junction held 4 bases outside the gene matches. The CDR3 is made up of 14 amino acids. The CDR3 loop reads CASSPGQSNSPLHF. The DNA for the CDR3 is TGTGCCAGCAGTCCGGGACAGTCTAATTCACCCCTCCACTTT.

This rearrangement joins TRBV9 to TRBJ1-2; 8 nucleotides match TRBD1. With 0 bases clipped from V and 4 bases from J, the junction kept 8 bases outside the gene matches. This CDR3 is 16 amino acids long. CDR1 and CDR2 (germline): SGDLS, YYNGEE. The CDR3 spells CASSVGGRDRTYGYTF. The CDR3 nucleotides are TGTGCCAGCAGCGTAGGGGGCCGGGACAGGACCTATGGCTACACCTTC.

The J gene is TRBJ2-3, the V gene TRBV5-5, with 9 bases that match TRBD2. The CDR3 totals 15 residues. V shed 2 bases, J shed 3 bases, and the junction held 4 bases outside the gene matches. Per the germline V gene, CDR1 is SGHKS and CDR2 is YYEKEE (reference sequence). The CDR3 coding sequence is TGTGCCAGCAGCTTCGGGACTAGCATAACAGATACGCAGTATTTT. This translates into CASSFGTSITDTQYF.

The rearrangement uses TRBV28 and TRBJ1-6; 9 bases are a match to TRBD1. The V and J ends lost 1 base and 7 bases, in that order; junction bases with no gene match: 2. CDR1 and CDR2 (germline): MDHEN, SYDVKM. The CDR3 sequence is 15 residues long. CDR3: CASSLSGQGNSPLHF. CDR3 nucleotide sequence: TGTGCCAGCAGTTTATCGGGACAGGGCAATTCACCCCTCCACTTT.

The chain joins TRBV19 to TRBJ2-7, with D uncertain. Germline V gene sequence: CDR1 LNHDA, CDR2 SQIVND (reference sequence). This CDR3 region has 15 residues. Trimming left V 7 bases short and J 0 bases short, with 16 bases between. CDR3 region: CASTLGIGFSYEQYF. As DNA, the CDR3 is TGTGCCAGTACCCTTGGCATTGGCTTCTCCTACGAGCAGTACTTC.

This clone has just a few counts. J is TRBJ1-5 and V is TRBV5-8; D gene unclear. The CDR3 runs 11 residues. Trimming took off 3 bases at V and 5 bases at J, with 3 bases between the two ends. Germline CDR1 SGHTS, CDR2 YDEGEE. CDR3 DNA: TGTGCCAGCAGCTCGGATCAGCCCCAGCATTTT. Translated, it gives CASSSDQPQHF.

The CDR3 loop reads CASRLTGTGANVLTF. In nucleotides, the CDR3 is TGTGCCAGCAGGTTGACGGGGACCGGGGCCAACGTCCTGACTTTC. This chain joins TRBV6-5 and TRBJ2-6, with D perhaps assigned TRBD1 or TRBD2 (5 bases each). Trimming pared 6 bases from V and 4 bases from J, leaving 13 bases between. Germline assignment: CDR1 MNHEY and CDR2 SVGAGI. The CDR3 is made up of 15 amino acids.

In DNA form, the CDR3 reads TGTGCCAGTCGACAGGCCTCTGGAAACACCATATATTTT. Its protein product is CASRQASGNTIYF. V and J are TRBV19 and TRBJ1-3; a possible D gene is TRBD1 (6 bases). Germline values: CDR1 LNHDA, CDR2 SQIVND (reference sequence). The V end was cut by 8 bases, the J end by 0 bases, with 8 bases between. This CDR3 has 13 amino acids.

The chain uses TRBV5-1 and TRBJ2-6; the D gene could be TRBD1 or TRBD2 (5 bases each). In germline, CDR1 is SGHRS, CDR2 YFSETQ. The CDR3 has 19 amino acids. The V and J ends lost 4 bases and 0 bases respectively, with 20 bases between them. The CDR3 DNA reads as TGCGCCAGCAGCCTCATGGGACGGAGCGCTAACTCTGGGGCCAACGTCCTGACTTTC. This encodes CASSLMGRSANSGANVLTF.

The chain employs TRBV6-6 and TRBJ2-1, with 10 bases identical to TRBD1. From germline, CDR1 is MNHNY and CDR2 SVGAGI (reference sequence). V was clipped by 0 bases and J by 6 bases; unmatched bases: 2. CDR3 length equals 15 residues. The CDR3 DNA reads TGTGCCAGCAGTTACTCCGGACAGGGGGGCAATGAGCAGTTCTTC. Encoded protein: CASSYSGQGGNEQFF.

This sequence joins TRBV11-1 and TRBJ2-2; TRBD2 aligns across 7 bases. V shed 3 bases, J shed 5 bases, and the junction held 3 bases outside the gene matches. The CDR3 length is 14 residues. Per the germline V gene, CDR1 is SGHAT and CDR2 is FQDESV (reference sequence). The CDR3: CASSLASGTGELFF. The CDR3 DNA follows: TGTGCCAGCAGCTTGGCTAGCGGTACCGGGGAGCTGTTTTTT. The full variable domain, in which reference TRBV11-1 and TRBJ2-2 provide the parts outside the CDR3, is EAEVAQSPRYKITEKSQAVAFWCDPISGHATLYWYRQILGQGPELLVQFQDESVVDDSQLPKDRFSAERLKGVDSTLKIQPAELGDSAMYLCASSLASGTGELFFGEGSRLTVL.

The chain links TRBV9 to TRBJ2-6; the D gene could be TRBD1 or TRBD2 (5 bases each). The germline V gene encodes CDR1 SGDLS and CDR2 YYNGEE. V was pared by 3 bases and J by 2 bases, with 18 bases between. The CDR3 extends over 18 amino acids. The DNA for the CDR3 is TGTGCCAGCAGCGCGGCCGGGACCCAGGCAACTGGGGCCAACGTCCTGACTTTC. This encodes CASSAAGTQATGANVLTF.

The V call is TRBV2, the J call TRBJ1-1; 7 nucleotides agree with TRBD1. J lost 4 bases, V lost 6 bases, and 11 bases had no gene match. This CDR3 has 15 amino acids. Germline V gene sequence: CDR1 SNHLY, CDR2 FYNNEI. The CDR3 DNA reads as TGTGCCAGCAGAGAAATTAGGGGGCTGGGCACTGAAGCTTTCTTT. It specifies CASREIRGLGTEAFF.

The rearrangement joins TRBV27 to TRBJ1-3; 8 bases fit TRBD1. The CDR3 has 13 residues. V lost 5 bases, J lost 8 bases, and 5 bases stayed unmatched. In germline, CDR1 is MNHEY, CDR2 SMNVEV (reference sequence). CDR3 residues: CASSPGQGHTIYF. The CDR3 region has the DNA TGTGCCAGCAGTCCCGGACAGGGCCACACCATATATTTT.

The rearrangement joins TRBV5-4 to TRBJ2-5; the D gene is possibly TRBD2 (5 bases). The germline CDR1 and CDR2 sequences are SGHNT and YYREEE (reference sequence). This CDR3 contains 13 residues. Trimming stripped 1 base from V and 5 bases from J, with 9 bases between. CDR3 loop: CASSLSGVETQYF. The CDR3 DNA is TGTGCCAGCAGCTTGAGCGGTGTGGAGACCCAGTACTTC.

The rearrangement uses TRBV2 and TRBJ1-5; D is ambiguous. V was pared by 6 bases and J by 0 bases, with 12 bases between. Germline V gene sequence: CDR1 SNHLY, CDR2 FYNNEI. The CDR3 has 15 residues. The CDR3 DNA is TGTGCCAGCAGACTGACCGAGGATAGCAATCAGCCCCAGCATTTT. It codes for CASRLTEDSNQPQHF.

The chain is built from TRBV6-6 and TRBJ1-6, with TRBD1 identical over 9 bases. In germline, CDR1 is MNHNY, CDR2 SVGAGI (reference sequence). This CDR3 region has 16 residues. V was clipped by 0 bases and J by 7 bases; unmatched bases: 4. CDR3 nucleotide sequence: TGTGCCAGCAGTTACTCGGGACAGGGCAGCAATTCACCCCTCCACTTT. Translated, it gives CASSYSGQGSNSPLHF.

This sequence joins TRBV7-2 and TRBJ1-1, with a weak D call TRBD1 (6 bases). In germline, CDR1 is SGHTA, CDR2 FQGNSA. The CDR3 sequence is 13 residues long. Trimming stripped 5 bases from V and 4 bases from J, with 11 bases between. The CDR3 DNA reads TGTGCCAGCAGCCCACAGGGATCCACTGAAGCTTTCTTT. This sequence encodes CASSPQGSTEAFF.